A selection of T cell receptor beta chains follows, all from one sample in a study of blood T cells in healthy people across ages. Using its own MiXCR run on the 5' RACE reads, TCRdb lists one record per CDR3 protein. The table has nearly 800,000 distinct CDR3 sequences, around a quarter seen once. Another study also made use of these data, one on T cells of mothers and their children.

Sequenced sample: blood. The source of these receptors is a boy aged 5-17 years in good health. Both conserved end residues are part of each CDR3. Each record gives: V gene, clone size, D gene, J gene, CDR3 protein, CDR3 DNA. A D gene is named only where the DNA matches it firmly. A clone size is listed for some rows: how often the clone was seen (once, few, many), or a class if it is expanded.

>TRBV28|.|.|TRBJ2-5
CASSLGAYQETQYF
TGTGCCAGCAGTTTGGGGGCGTACCAAGAGACCCAGTACTTC
>TRBV6-5|few|.|TRBJ2-7
CASRDSLTLSYEQYF
TGTGCCAGCAGGGACAGCCTTACCCTCTCCTACGAGCAGTACTTC
>TRBV4-3|.|.|TRBJ2-5
CASSQGFSKTQYF
TGCGCCAGCAGCCAAGGGTTCTCCAAGACCCAGTACTTC
>TRBV7-6|few|.|TRBJ2-5
CASSPEGLQYQETQYF
TGTGCCAGCAGCCCCGAAGGCCTTCAGTACCAAGAGACCCAGTACTTC
>TRBV4-3|few|.|TRBJ2-6
CASSQDFGGQSSGANILTF
TGCGCCAGCAGCCAAGATTTTGGGGGGCAGAGCTCTGGGGCCAACATCCTGACTTTC
>TRBV20-1|few|TRBD2|TRBJ2-5
CSARAPGLAGVNQETQYF
TGCAGTGCTAGAGCCCCGGGACTAGCGGGAGTTAACCAAGAGACCCAGTACTTC
>TRBV15|once|.|TRBJ1-1
CATSRETGGGWNTEAFF
TGTGCCACCAGCAGAGAAACAGGTGGGGGATGGAACACTGAAGCTTTCTTT
>TRBV7-8|few|.|TRBJ2-3
CASSLWGERTTDTQYF
TGTGCCAGCAGCTTATGGGGAGAGCGGACCACAGATACGCAGTATTTT
>TRBV4-1|.|TRBD2|TRBJ2-1
CASSQDDGRGSYNEQFF
TGCGCCAGCAGCCAAGATGACGGGAGGGGCTCCTACAATGAGCAGTTCTTC
>TRBV19|.|.|TRBJ2-6
CASTRAAELLGSSGANVLTF
TGTGCCAGTACCAGAGCGGCGGAGCTACTTGGAAGCTCTGGGGCCAACGTCCTGACTTTC
>TRBV28|many|.|TRBJ2-6
CASSLGRDPGANVLTF
TGTGCCAGCAGTTTGGGCAGGGACCCTGGGGCCAACGTCCTGACTTTC
>TRBV29-1|.|TRBD1|TRBJ1-1
CSVDPRNRGAWTEAFF
TGCAGCGTCGATCCTAGAAACAGGGGTGCTTGGACTGAAGCTTTCTTT
>TRBV12-3/TRBV12-4|.|.|TRBJ2-7
CASSLIARSYEQYF
TGTGCCAGCAGTTTAATAGCTCGCTCCTACGAGCAGTACTTC
>TRBV5-6|.|.|TRBJ2-2
CASSLPGVNTGELFF
TGTGCCAGCAGCTTGCCAGGTGTCAACACCGGGGAGCTGTTTTTT
>TRBV7-2|.|.|TRBJ1-2
CASSPYRDGGYTF
TGTGCCAGCAGCCCCTACAGGGACGGTGGCTACACCTTC
>TRBV3-1|few|.|TRBJ2-5
CASSQDRLAGQAQYF
TGTGCCAGCAGCCAAGATAGGTTGGCAGGTCAGGCCCAGTACTTC
>TRBV29-1|.|.|TRBJ2-1
CSVEKKYNEQFF
TGCAGCGTTGAAAAGAAGTACAATGAGCAGTTCTTC
>TRBV25-1|.|TRBD1|TRBJ1-2
CASSAAGGEYGYTF
TGTGCCAGCAGTGCTGCAGGGGGAGAGTATGGCTACACCTTC
>TRBV20-1|few|TRBD2|TRBJ2-5
CSGAREETQYF
TGCAGCGGGGCGCGGGAGGAGACCCAGTACTTC
>TRBV5-1|few|TRBD2|TRBJ2-4
CASSLPTSGGGNIQYF
TGCGCCAGCAGCCTCCCGACTAGCGGGGGGGGAAACATTCAGTACTTC
>TRBV30|once|.|TRBJ2-7
CAWSVQGSEQYF
TGTGCCTGGAGTGTACAGGGTTCCGAGCAGTACTTC
>TRBV5-1|few|TRBD1|TRBJ2-3
CASGQGAPYDTQYF
TGCGCCAGCGGACAGGGGGCGCCTTATGATACGCAGTATTTT
>TRBV6-5|few|TRBD1|TRBJ1-2
CATTRTGSVYGYTF
TGTGCCACCACGAGGACAGGCTCCGTTTATGGCTACACCTTC
>TRBV7-6|few|.|TRBJ1-4
CASSYGGFGEKLFF
TGTGCCAGCAGTTACGGGGGATTCGGTGAAAAACTGTTTTTT
>TRBV20-1|few|TRBD2|TRBJ2-7
CSAQGASGSSYEQYF
TGCAGTGCTCAAGGGGCTAGCGGAAGCTCCTACGAGCAGTACTTC
>TRBV7-6|many|TRBD1|TRBJ2-7
CASSPGTGATYEQYF
TGCGCCAGCAGCCCAGGGACAGGGGCCACCTACGAGCAGTACTTC
>TRBV6-5|.|.|TRBJ2-5
CASSYFGGLEGTQYF
TGTGCCAGCAGTTACTTCGGGGGACTCGAGGGGACCCAGTACTTC
>TRBV28|many|.|TRBJ2-5
CASSTRSRDMRETQYF
TGTGCCAGCAGTACACGATCCAGGGACATGAGAGAGACCCAGTACTTC
>TRBV6-5|few|.|TRBJ1-6
CASSPNRNNSPLHF
TGTGCCAGCAGTCCGAACAGAAATAATTCACCCCTCCACTTT
>TRBV29-1|few|TRBD2|TRBJ2-3
CSVVSLLATTDTQYF
TGCAGCGTTGTTTCCCTACTAGCGACCACAGATACGCAGTATTTT
>TRBV29-1|.|.|TRBJ2-7
CSVGFQTASYEQYF
TGCAGCGTTGGGTTCCAGACAGCGTCCTACGAGCAGTACTTC
>TRBV7-2|many|.|TRBJ1-4
CASRQDSLNEKLFF
TGTGCCAGCAGACAGGACAGCCTTAATGAAAAACTGTTTTTT
>TRBV2|.|.|TRBJ2-3
CASSEVEAVGTDTQYF
TGTGCCAGCAGTGAAGTGGAGGCTGTGGGCACAGATACGCAGTATTTT
>TRBV12-1|few|.|TRBJ2-1
CASTRGEGPEQFF
TGTGCCAGCACCCGGGGTGAGGGCCCTGAGCAGTTCTTC
>TRBV27|many|.|TRBJ1-6
CASRQGLEASPLHF
TGTGCCAGCAGACAGGGATTGGAAGCTTCACCCCTCCACTTT
>TRBV11-2|.|.|TRBJ2-5
CASSLTAHQETQYF
TGTGCCAGCAGCTTAACAGCACACCAAGAGACCCAGTACTTC
>TRBV10-3|few|TRBD1|TRBJ2-3
CAISEPRQGASQYF
TGTGCCATCAGTGAGCCCAGACAGGGGGCGTCGCAGTATTTT
>TRBV29-1|.|.|TRBJ2-2
CSASLQGTGELFF
TGCAGCGCCAGCTTGCAGGGAACCGGGGAGCTGTTTTTT
>TRBV28|many|.|TRBJ2-1
CASSFQIDGRYSYNEQFF
TGTGCCAGCAGTTTCCAGATAGACGGAAGATATTCTTACAATGAGCAGTTCTTC
>TRBV14|few|.|TRBJ2-2
CASSGLGPGELFF
TGTGCCAGCAGCGGACTCGGTCCCGGGGAGCTGTTTTTT
>TRBV27|.|.|TRBJ2-7
CASSWTAGYEQYF
TGTGCCAGCAGTTGGACAGCGGGCTACGAGCAGTACTTC
>TRBV6-2/TRBV6-3|.|TRBD2|TRBJ2-2
CASRLAAGELFF
TGTGCCAGCAGACTAGCGGCCGGGGAGCTGTTTTTT
>TRBV13|.|TRBD1|TRBJ1-6
CASIRTGSSYNSPLHF
TGTGCCAGCATCCGGACAGGGAGCTCCTATAATTCACCCCTCCACTTT
>TRBV7-8|.|.|TRBJ2-3
CASSFGIHIDTQYF
TGTGCCAGCAGCTTTGGCATTCACATAGATACGCAGTATTTT
>TRBV29-1|.|.|TRBJ2-7
CSGQAGSYEQYF
TGCAGCGGTCAGGCAGGGAGCTACGAGCAGTACTTC
>TRBV29-1|few|.|TRBJ2-5
CSVGWGETQYF
TGCAGCGTTGGTTGGGGAGAGACCCAGTACTTC
>TRBV20-1|few|TRBD1|TRBJ2-1
CSAREDRSSYNEQFF
TGCAGTGCTAGGGAGGACAGGAGTTCCTACAATGAGCAGTTCTTC
>TRBV3-1|few|TRBD2|TRBJ2-1
CASSQVAGLGSYNEQFF
TGTGCCAGCAGCCAAGTGGCTGGACTAGGCTCCTACAATGAGCAGTTCTTC
>TRBV20-1|.|TRBD2|TRBJ2-7
CSAGGNSYEQYF
TGCAGTGCCGGGGGGAACTCCTACGAGCAGTACTTC
>TRBV7-9|.|TRBD1|TRBJ1-2
CASSYDRDSYGYTF
TGTGCCAGCAGCTACGACAGGGATAGCTATGGCTACACCTTC
>TRBV28|.|TRBD1|TRBJ1-5
CASRPRDRVGQPQHF
TGTGCCAGCAGGCCCCGGGACAGGGTGGGTCAGCCCCAGCATTTT